The next 21 T cell receptor beta chains were all read from a single sample in a study of response to subunit inactivated influenza vaccine. TCRdb re-called the RT-PCR reads through MiXCR, storing one row per CDR3 protein. This table has 550,000 to 600,000 distinct CDR3 sequences, about 10% appearing once. The sample consisted of PBMCs from blood, taken on the day of vaccination. The receptors here all came from a man aged 50-60 years who received an inactivated influenza vaccine.

This clonotype has a handful of counts. V is TRBV5-1 and J is TRBJ2-3, with D possibly matching TRBD1 (6 bases). The V end was cut by 0 bases, the J end by 3 bases, with 17 bases between. Germline loops: CDR1 SGHRS, CDR2 YFSETQ. The CDR3 consists of 17 residues. The DNA of the CDR3 is TGCGCCAGCAGCTTGGACGGACAGCGTCTAGGGACAGATACGCAGTATTTT. This translates into CASSLDGQRLGTDTQYF. The variable domain in full, completed from reference TRBV5-1 and TRBJ2-3, reads KAGVTQTPRYLIKTRGQQVTLSCSPISGHRSVSWYQQTPGQGLQFLFEYFSETQRNKGNFPGRFSGRQFSNSRSEMNVSTLELGDSALYLCASSLDGQRLGTDTQYFGPGTRLTVL.

This chain connects TRBV6-2 or TRBV6-3 to TRBJ2-2; perhaps TRBD2 as D (6 bases). This CDR3 contains 16 residues. Germline CDR1 reads MNHEY; CDR2 reads SVGEGT. Between the trimmed V and J ends, which lost 1 base and 1 base, there was a span of 10 bases. The CDR3 here is CASSYLGGVNTGELFF. Here the CDR3 DNA reads TGTGCCAGCAGTTACTTGGGCGGGGTGAACACCGGGGAGCTGTTTTTT.

This clonotype was recorded at least ten times. The V and J genes are TRBV20-1 and TRBJ1-4; D is perhaps TRBD1 (6 bases). Germline lookup yields CDR1 DFQATT and CDR2 SNEGSKA (reference sequence). The CDR3 loop spans 13 amino acids. Trimming pared 7 bases from V and 8 bases from J, leaving 17 bases between. The CDR3 bases are TGCAGTGTCCCAGGGGCCATAGGGGAAAAACTGTTTTTT. Its translation: CSVPGAIGEKLFF.

This clonotype was seen at least ten times. V is TRBV5-1 and J is TRBJ2-5; D possibly matches TRBD1 or TRBD2 (6 bases each). The CDR3 consists of 16 residues. V was cut by 0 bases and J by 2 bases, with 14 bases left in between. Looked up from germline, CDR1 is SGHRS and CDR2 is YFSETQ. CDR3 nucleotides: TGCGCCAGCAGCTTGGATGGAGGGGGTTTGCAAGAGACCCAGTACTTC. This encodes CASSLDGGGLQETQYF. Combining the CDR3 with reference TRBV5-1 and TRBJ2-5 gives the whole variable domain KAGVTQTPRYLIKTRGQQVTLSCSPISGHRSVSWYQQTPGQGLQFLFEYFSETQRNKGNFPGRFSGRQFSNSRSEMNVSTLELGDSALYLCASSLDGGGLQETQYFGPGTRLLVL.

The gene calls are TRBV6-2 or TRBV6-3 and TRBJ1-1; no definite D call. The CDR3 sequence is 13 residues long. Germline loops: CDR1 MNHEY, CDR2 SVGEGT. V dropped 6 bases and J dropped 11 bases, with 19 bases sitting between them. The CDR3 spells CASRPTLISGAFF. Written as DNA, the CDR3 is TGTGCCAGCAGACCCACGTTGATATCGGGCGCTTTCTTT.

The chain is built from TRBV7-9 and TRBJ2-6; weak D call: TRBD2 (6 bases). Looked up from germline, CDR1 is SEHNR and CDR2 is FQNEAQ (reference sequence). Trimming took off 3 bases at V and 2 bases at J, with 11 bases between the two ends. The CDR3 contains 16 residues. The chain's CDR3 is CASSFGGSAGANVLTF. The CDR3, as DNA: TGTGCCAGCAGCTTTGGGGGGAGCGCTGGGGCCAACGTCCTGACTTTC. Filled out from reference TRBV7-9 and TRBJ2-6, the complete variable domain reads DTGVSQNPRHKITKRGQNVTFRCDPISEHNRLYWYRQTLGQGPEFLTYFQNEAQLEKSRLLSDRFSAERPKGSFSTLEIQRTEQGDSAMYLCASSFGGSAGANVLTFGAGSRLTVL.

The chain combines TRBV9 with TRBJ1-1; D ambiguous. Germline CDR1 is SGDLS and CDR2 is YYNGEE. The CDR3 contains 14 residues. V gave up 3 bases and J gave up 10 bases, with 19 bases separating them. This CDR3 is CASSATGEGKGAFF. The DNA of the CDR3 is TGTGCCAGCAGCGCGACCGGTGAGGGAAAAGGAGCTTTCTTT.

This clonotype came up a few times. The V and J genes are TRBV29-1 and TRBJ2-3; TRBD2 matches at 11 bases. Germline V lookup: CDR1 SQVTM, CDR2 ANQGSEA. This CDR3 is 15 amino acids long. V gave up 3 bases and J gave up 4 bases; unmatched junction bases: 6. The CDR3 DNA follows: TGCAGCGTTGACTTACTAGCGGGAGCTTCAGATACGCAGTATTTT. Protein product: CSVDLLAGASDTQYF.

This chain connects TRBV27 to TRBJ2-7; D tentatively reads TRBD1 or TRBD2 (7 bases each). There are 18 residues in the CDR3. Germline CDR1 is MNHEY and CDR2 is SMNVEV (reference sequence). Trimming stripped 3 bases from V and 0 bases from J, with 21 bases between. CDR3 residues: CASSFLDPGGASSYEQYF. The CDR3, as DNA: TGTGCCAGCAGTTTTTTGGACCCAGGGGGGGCGAGCTCCTACGAGCAGTACTTC.

This clonotype appeared many times. The chain uses TRBV20-1 and TRBJ2-1; TRBD2 agrees at 9 bases. This CDR3 has 15 amino acids. Losses at the gene ends were 0 bases for V and 8 bases for J; bases not matched to a gene: 8. Germline lookup yields CDR1 DFQATT and CDR2 SNEGSKA (reference sequence). The CDR3 coding sequence is TGCAGTGCTAGAGATTGGTTAGCGGGAGTGGATGAGCAGTTCTTC. Its protein is CSARDWLAGVDEQFF.

This clonotype showed up just a few times. The chain is built from TRBV3-1 and TRBJ1-3, with D hard to call. The CDR3 extends over 15 amino acids. The V end lost 0 bases, the J end lost 7 bases, and 13 bases lay between the germline ends. CDR1 LGHDT and CDR2 YNNKEL come from the germline V gene (reference sequence). The DNA of the CDR3 is TGTGCCAGCAGCCAAGATGGAGGCGGATGGAACACCATATATTTT. Amino acid sequence: CASSQDGGGWNTIYF.

This clonotype was recorded many times. The chain uses TRBV5-1 and TRBJ1-1; a possible D gene is TRBD1 (5 bases). Trimming stripped 3 bases from V and 1 base from J, with 7 bases between. The length of the CDR3 is 13 residues. Germline CDR1 SGHRS, CDR2 YFSETQ. The CDR3 loop reads CASSYDRNTEAFF. For the CDR3, the DNA is TGCGCCAGCAGCTACGACAGGAACACTGAAGCTTTCTTT.

This clonotype was seen at least ten times. The chain couples TRBV7-9 to TRBJ2-7; D possibly matches TRBD1 or TRBD2 (5 bases each). CDR3 size: 13 residues. Germline CDR1 and CDR2: SEHNR and FQNEAQ (reference sequence). The V end lost 4 bases, the J end lost 2 bases, and 9 bases lay between the germline ends. The CDR3 coding sequence is TGTGCCAGCAGCTGGGACGGAACCTACGAGCAGTACTTC. Protein product: CASSWDGTYEQYF.

Many counts were recorded for this clonotype. The rearrangement links TRBV12-3 or TRBV12-4 to TRBJ1-4, with D unclear. The CDR3 length is 14 residues. V was cut by 3 bases and J by 0 bases, with 5 bases left in between. Written as DNA, the CDR3 is TGTGCCAGCAGTTTGGGCTCAACTAATGAAAAACTGTTTTTT. It codes for CASSLGSTNEKLFF.

This clonotype was counted between two and nine times. This chain joins TRBV29-1 and TRBJ2-3; no firm D call. V gave up 2 bases and J gave up 1 base, with 10 bases separating them. The CDR3 consists of 14 residues. CDR1 and CDR2 (germline): SQVTM, ANQGSEA. CDR3 in amino acids: CSVEPSWGTDTQYF. CDR3 nucleotide sequence: TGCAGCGTTGAACCGTCTTGGGGCACAGATACGCAGTATTTT.

J is TRBJ2-7 and V is TRBV25-1; 9 bases are shared with TRBD2. Trimming cost V 5 bases and J 0 bases; bases outside gene matches: 11. This CDR3 comprises 17 residues. Per germline, CDR1 MGHDK and CDR2 SYGVNS. CDR3 sequence: CASSPPGLADNSYEQYF. The CDR3 coding sequence is TGTGCCAGCAGTCCACCGGGACTAGCAGATAACTCCTACGAGCAGTACTTC.

This clonotype came up many times. The V gene is TRBV6-6, the J gene TRBJ2-3, with D maybe TRBD1 (6 bases). Trimming removed 5 bases at V and 9 bases at J, with 15 bases between. The CDR3 loop spans 13 amino acids. Germline V lookup: CDR1 MNHNY, CDR2 SVGAGI (reference sequence). The CDR3 here is CASSHENGGTQYF. For the CDR3, the DNA is TGTGCCAGCAGTCACGAGAATGGGGGCACGCAGTATTTT.

This clonotype was picked up a small number of times. The chain joins TRBV19 to TRBJ2-7; a possible D gene is TRBD1 (6 bases). CDR3 length: 12 amino acids. Germline-derived CDR1 and CDR2 are LNHDA and SQIVND (reference sequence). V gave up 9 bases and J gave up 3 bases, with 12 bases separating them. The CDR3 loop is CASSTGHYEQYF. The CDR3 bases are TGTGCCAGCTCGACAGGTCACTACGAGCAGTACTTC.

This clonotype was counted many times. The V and J genes are TRBV7-2 and TRBJ2-5, with unresolved D. Germline CDR1 reads SGHTA; CDR2 reads FQGNSA. V was cut by 4 bases and J by 1 base, with 13 bases left in between. The CDR3 covers 15 residues. The CDR3: CASSSYRTVQETQYF. For the CDR3, the DNA is TGTGCCAGCAGCTCCTACCGGACGGTCCAAGAGACCCAGTACTTC.

This clonotype came up many times. The chain is built from TRBV27 and TRBJ2-7; 7 bases match TRBD1. Per germline, CDR1 MNHEY and CDR2 SMNVEV (reference sequence). The CDR3 has 13 residues. The trim removed 8 bases at V and 5 bases at J, leaving 9 bases unmatched. Written as DNA, the CDR3 is TGTGCCAGCGGCCGGGACAGAATCCACGAGCAGTACTTC. Residues: CASGRDRIHEQYF.

This clonotype was counted between two and nine times. The CDR3 region has the DNA TGTGCCAGCAGCTTCGTAGCGGGAACGACCTACAATGAGCAGTTCTTC. Translation gives CASSFVAGTTYNEQFF. The J gene is TRBJ2-1, the V gene TRBV5-8; 8 nucleotides agree with TRBD2. The CDR3 totals 16 residues. Germline loops: CDR1 SGHTS, CDR2 YDEGEE. After removal of 2 bases from V and 2 bases from J, the junction contained 6 bases not matched to a gene.